What follows are 7 T cell receptor beta chains derived from one specimen sequenced in a study of T cell clonality in common variable immunodeficiency. Method: immunoSEQ multiplex PCR; TCRdb's copy keeps in-frame clones and lacks some. There are roughly 70,000 clones in the sample, none observed a single time. The sample was peripheral blood mononuclear cells. The receptors derive from a person between 18 and 70 years old in good health.

This clone has at least ten counts. The CDR3 end is not reached by the read, which stops 3 residues before it; the germline J gene fills it in. The V call is TRBV5-6, the J call TRBJ2-1; the D gene is possibly TRBD1 (5 bases). CDR3 length equals 15 residues. Between the trimmed V and J ends, which lost 0 bases and 6 bases, there was a span of 13 bases. The germline gives CDR1 SGHDT, CDR2 YYEEEE. This CDR3 reads CASSLGTGRGNEQFF. CDR3 DNA (partial): TGTGCCAGCAGCTTGGGAACAGGACGAGGCAATGAG.

This clone was counted many times. The read ends 3 residues early relative to the CDR3; the germline J gene fills the gap. The genes are TRBV5-1 and TRBJ2-1; 12 positions match TRBD2. Germline V gives CDR1 SGHRS, CDR2 YFSETQ. The CDR3 extends over 16 amino acids. After removal of 4 bases from V and 2 bases from J, the junction contained 4 bases not matched to a gene. CDR3 DNA (partial): TGCGCCAGCAGCGGGGGACTAGCGGGCGCCTACAATGAG. Its translation is CASSGGLAGAYNE. The CDR3 as a whole reads CASSGGLAGAYNEQFF.

Ten or more counts support this clone. The read terminates 3 residues ahead of where the CDR3 ends, so the germline J gene completes it. The chain is built from TRBV12-3 or TRBV12-4 and TRBJ2-1; tentatively, D is TRBD2 (6 bases). V gave up 5 bases and J gave up 3 bases, with 11 bases separating them. The CDR3 sequence is 14 residues long. The CDR3 spells CASSRPEGYNEQFF. Incomplete CDR3 DNA: TGTGCCAGCAGTCGCCCGGAGGGCTACAATGAG.

This clone occurred many times. The read is 3 residues too short to cover the CDR3 end, so that end is filled in from the germline J gene. The V and J genes are TRBV7-8 and TRBJ2-7; D perhaps matches TRBD1 (5 bases). The CDR3 sequence is 14 residues long. Per the germline V gene, CDR1 is SGHVS and CDR2 is FQNEAQ. V lost 1 base and J lost 3, with 10 bases in between. The CDR3 loop is CASSLDRGGYEQYF. CDR3 DNA (partial): TGTGCCAGCAGCTTAGATAGGGGCGGCTACGAG.

This clone was counted ten times or more. The CDR3 end falls 3 residues outside the read, so it is completed with the germline J gene. The chain carries TRBV2 and TRBJ2-2; D remains unclear. The CDR3 is made up of 16 amino acids. Trimming pared 3 bases from V and 0 bases from J, leaving 11 bases between. CDR1 is SNHLY, CDR2 FYNNEI, per germline. CDR3 sequence reads: CASSENTRANTGELFF. Incomplete CDR3 DNA: TGTGCCAGCAGTGAGAACACCCGAGCGAACACCGGGGAG.

To note about this clone: Read data end 3 residues before the CDR3 end; the end is taken from the germline J gene. The V and J genes are TRBV2 and TRBJ1-6; possibly TRBD1 for D (5 bases). V lost 6 bases and J 7 bases, leaving 19 bases between the germline ends. CDR1 and CDR2 (germline): SNHLY, FYNNEI. CDR3 length: 16 residues. The DNA read from the CDR3 is TGTGCCAGCAGCCGAGAAGGGGCAGGGAACAATTCACCC. It codes for CASSREGAGNNSP. The complete CDR3 reads CASSREGAGNNSPLHF. Looking up the rest from reference TRBV2 and TRBJ1-6 gives the full variable domain: EPEVTQTPSHQVTQMGQEVILRCVPISNHLYFYWYRQILGQKVEFLVSFYNNEISEKSEIFDDQFSVERPDGSNFTLKIRSTKLEDSAMYFCASSREGAGNNSPLHFGNGTRLTVT.

This clone was counted ten times or more. The CDR3 extends 3 residues past the end of the read, so its final part is completed from the germline J gene. The chain carries TRBV11-2 and TRBJ2-3; 11 nucleotides match TRBD2. The CDR3 is 15 amino acids. Germline V lookup: CDR1 SGHAT, CDR2 FQNNGV. V shed 6 bases and J 4 bases; nucleotides not matched to a gene: 6. The sequenced CDR3 bases are TGTGCCAGCAGACGTGGGACTAGCGGATCAGATACG. Translating gives CASRRGTSGSDT. The entire CDR3 reads CASRRGTSGSDTQYF.